This T cell receptor beta chain appears in the sequencing data of a study of Graves' ophthalmopathy and Graves' hyperthyroidism (dated 2018 in TCRdb). For context, the study as a whole: Peripheral blood samples were taken at the time of initial diagnosis, before any treatment was given. In roughly 6 hyperthyroidism patients, the T-cell repertoire of thyroid tissue was compared with the T-cell repertoire of blood. Following sampling, methimazole starting at 30 mg daily was administered to hyperthyroidism patients, and high-dose intravenous methylprednisolone was administered to ophthalmopathy patients. A discovery set of 100 patients (43 ophthalmopathy, about 55 stable hyperthyroidism) was enrolled to explore V-J signatures distinguishing ophthalmopathy from hyperthyroidism. For independent validation, a separate cohort was made up of approximately 18 hyperthyroidism patients plus 17 patients who later progressed from hyperthyroidism to ophthalmopathy. In total, some 140 blood samples were TCR-sequenced: approximately 42 ophthalmopathy, some 75 hyperthyroidism and approximately 17 hyperthyroidism-to-ophthalmopathy patients. The study used TCR beta repertoire signatures to distinguish Graves' ophthalmopathy from Graves' hyperthyroidism and to predict progression to ophthalmopathy.

The CDR3 runs 13 amino acids, cysteine and phenylalanine included. Only the CDR3 DNA is retained, 39 bases long and in frame from the first base. Deletion took 6 bases off V and 6 bases off J, with a span of 15 bases between the germline ends. Based on the germline V gene (reference sequence), the CDR1 and CDR2 sequences are SEHNR and FQNEAQ. The research as a whole found: In cross-validation, the 13-signature model distinguished ophthalmopathy from stable hyperthyroidism with approximately 88% sensitivity and around 82% specificity, and in the test set the corresponding values were roughly 80% and 76%. Most expanded thyroid clonotypes with a frequency above 0.001 also appeared in blood, which suggests that blood repertoires may reflect the immune response in the thyroid. Sample size was not predetermined statistically, and investigators were not blinded to group allocation. In validation, the model predicted ophthalmopathy progression with over 60% sensitivity and approximately 78% specificity; approximately 12 predicted patients were CT-confirmed with GO in a median of approximately six months.

For repertoire sequencing, the TCR beta CDR3 regions were amplified from RNA transcripts. The first round of RT-PCR was done with HTBI primers and the Qiagen OneStep RT-PCR kit, and was followed by a second round of multiplex PCR, then size selection and purification. Libraries were sequenced paired-end with 100 bp reads on an Illumina HiSeq2000. From the authors' description of their analysis: SOAPnuke was used for read processing, and reads with adapters, uncalled bases, a mean Phred below 15, or no exact constant-primer or identifier match were discarded. High-quality paired reads were merged with COPE v1.2.5. Unique nucleotide sequences were defined as clonotypes and aligned to IMGT TRB V, D and J references using MiTCR v1.1. The analysis was limited to V-J combinations with a frequency above 0.0001, which together covered 99% to 99.2% of the repertoires. For each V-J combination, a TCR clonal expansion and chaos score was defined as the ratio of F50 clonal expansion to chaos observed in the TCRdist matrix. Features were reduced by Welch's t-statistics and random forest to approximately 13 V-J combinations, which fed a naive Bayes classifier. The similarity between thyroid and blood repertoires was quantified using the Morisita-Horn index. TCRdb passed the public sequencing reads through fastp at Q25 and MiXCR, retaining productive beta sequences. Each CDR3 protein appears once, grouped with its most common genes and DNA. In this record, the V and J calls reflect TCRdb's handling and not the investigators' own analysis. This sample lists around 670,000 distinct CDR3 sequences; 40% were detected once. The top ten hold approximately 43% of the sample.

Notes on this clonotype: It has no known antigen specificity. It has no much larger one-base neighbor in the sample; base qualities were not kept.

Ophthalmopathy patients were characterized by moderately to severely active disease, a Clinical Activity Score of at least 3, a NOSPECS grade of at least 4, and a disease duration under 3 months. Patients with other autoimmune diseases, uncontrolled infections, pregnancy or lactation were excluded. Clinical symptoms, serum thyroxine, TRAb, thyroid ultrasound and orbital computed tomography formed the basis of the diagnosis. Using Ficoll-Paque density gradient centrifugation, PBMCs were isolated from less than 11 ml of fresh peripheral blood. Trizol reagent was used to extract the total RNA, and its quality was then checked on an Agilent 2100 Bioanalyzer.

The sequence is built from TRBV7-9 and TRBJ2-7, with a tentative D gene TRBD1 over 6 matching bases. The TCR originated in an adult man with Graves' ophthalmopathy. The sample consisted of peripheral blood. The CDR3 loop reads CASRDGQNCEQYF. Read as DNA, the sequence is TGTGCCAGCAGAGACGGACAGAACTGCGAGCAGTACTTC. Joined to the reference TRBV7-9 and TRBJ2-7 proteins, this CDR3 gives the full variable domain: DTGVSQNPRHKITKRGQNVTFRCDPISEHNRLYWYRQTLGQGPEFLTYFQNEAQLEKSRLLSDRFSAERPKGSFSTLEIQRTEQGDSAMYLCASRDGQNCEQYFGPGTRLTVT.